What follows are 32 T cell receptor beta chains derived from one specimen sequenced in a study of blood T cell repertoires in COVID-19. The method was immunoSEQ multiplex PCR; TCRdb's version includes in-frame clones alone and lacks a portion of them. There are around 280,000 clones in the sample; 70% to 90% occur only once, and about 5.5% lies in the top ten. The sample comprised PBMCs or T cells enriched from blood (not recorded which). All receptors come from a woman aged 40 to 49 who had recovered from COVID-19.

The chain joins TRBV19 to TRBJ2-1; tentative D call: TRBD2 (6 bases). Trimming took off 5 bases at V and 9 bases at J, with 11 bases between the two ends. The CDR3 runs 12 residues. Per the germline V gene, CDR1 is LNHDA and CDR2 is SQIVND (reference sequence). The CDR3 sequence: CASSSIGGEQFF. In nucleotides, the CDR3 is TGTGCCAGTAGTTCCATCGGGGGTGAGCAGTTCTTC.

The V gene is TRBV12-5, the J gene TRBJ2-1; 8 bases are a match to TRBD2. Germline CDR1 reads LGHNT; CDR2 reads FRNRAP. Losses at the gene ends were 7 bases for V and 4 bases for J; bases not matched to a gene: 9. The CDR3 runs to 15 residues. CDR3 region: CASAGGLVGYNEQFF. The DNA of the CDR3 is TGTGCTAGTGCCGGGGGACTAGTGGGTTACAATGAGCAGTTCTTC.

The chain carries TRBV6-2 or TRBV6-3 and TRBJ2-3; tentative D call: TRBD1 (7 bases). The V and J ends lost 5 bases and 3 bases respectively, with 18 bases between them. CDR1 is MNHEY and CDR2 is SVGEGT in the germline V gene. The length of the CDR3 is 16 residues. The CDR3 loop reads CASSGRQGGGTDTQYF. The CDR3 coding sequence is TGTGCCAGCAGTGGAAGACAGGGAGGAGGGACAGATACGCAGTATTTT.

This sequence joins TRBV19 and TRBJ2-2; TRBD2 agrees at 9 bases. The V segment lost 3 bases and the J segment 1 base; nucleotides outside the gene matches: 0. CDR1 and CDR2 from the germline V gene are LNHDA and SQIVND (reference sequence). The CDR3 consists of 15 residues. In nucleotides, the CDR3 is TGTGCCAGTAGTATGACTAGCGGGAACACCGGGGAGCTGTTTTTT. Amino acids: CASSMTSGNTGELFF.

CDR3 sequence (DNA): TGTGCCAGCAGCACCTTCGAGGGCAACAAACTGTTTTTT. As protein: CASSTFEGNKLFF. The chain has TRBV12-3 or TRBV12-4 and TRBJ1-4; D uncertain. V lost 6 bases to trimming and J lost 11 bases, with 16 bases between them. This CDR3 comprises 13 residues.

The V and J genes are TRBV5-8 and TRBJ1-1; a weak D match, TRBD1 (5 bases). With 4 bases removed from V and 10 bases from J, the gap between germline ends came to 14 bases. The V gene's germline CDR1 is SGHTS and CDR2 YDEGEE. This CDR3 spans 12 amino acids. Here the CDR3 DNA reads TGTGCCAGCAGCCTCGGGACTCTTAGAGCTTTCTTT. Amino acids: CASSLGTLRAFF.

V and J are TRBV28 and TRBJ2-2; D is possibly TRBD2 (6 bases). Germline V CDR1 and CDR2: MDHEN, SYDVKM. V was cut by 10 bases and J by 0 bases, with 15 bases left in between. The CDR3 totals 15 residues. The CDR3 spells CATPRTTPNTGELFF. CDR3 DNA: TGTGCCACCCCCCGGACTACCCCGAACACCGGGGAGCTGTTTTTT.

CDR3 in DNA: TGCGCCAGCAGCCGAGGGACAGGCCTGGGAGCTGGGGCCAACGTCCTGACTTTC. Translation: CASSRGTGLGAGANVLTF. This chain links TRBV4-1 with TRBJ2-6; 8 nucleotides align to TRBD1. V lost 4 bases and J lost 2; bases outside the gene matches: 10. This CDR3 spans 18 amino acids. The germline CDR1 and CDR2 sequences are MGHRA and YSYEKL.

The J gene is TRBJ2-1, the V gene TRBV10-1, with D hard to call. The V gene lost 3 bases and the J gene lost 0 bases, with 12 bases spanning the gap. The CDR3 length is 16 residues. Per the germline V gene, CDR1 is WNHNN and CDR2 is SYGVQD (reference sequence). CDR3 bases: TGCGCCAGCAGTGACTCCTCGAGTCCCTCCTACAATGAGCAGTTCTTC. Encoded protein: CASSDSSSPSYNEQFF.

The J gene is TRBJ1-2, the V gene TRBV18; 11 nucleotides line up with TRBD1. The CDR3 runs to 15 residues. From germline, CDR1 is KGHSH and CDR2 LQKENI. Trimming removed 6 bases from V and 3 bases from J; junction bases left unmatched: 6. The CDR3 sequence: CASSAEGQGDYGYTF. The CDR3 DNA reads as TGTGCCAGCTCGGCAGAGGGACAGGGGGACTATGGCTACACCTTC.

The chain joins TRBV28 to TRBJ1-2; 10 nucleotides match TRBD1. CDR3 size: 17 residues. The J segment lost 4 bases and the V segment lost 1 base, leaving 9 bases of the junction unmatched. Germline loops: CDR1 MDHEN, CDR2 SYDVKM. The CDR3 protein is CASSLSGQGILGYGYTF. DNA for the CDR3: TGTGCCAGCAGTTTATCGGGACAGGGGATCCTGGGCTATGGCTACACCTTC.

The chain carries TRBV30 and TRBJ2-1, with D possibly matching TRBD2 (5 bases). The germline CDR1 and CDR2 sequences are GTSNPN and SVGIG (reference sequence). V shed 3 bases and J shed 4 bases, with 7 bases lying between them. The CDR3 is 12 amino acids. CDR3 protein: CAWSPGYNEQFF. The CDR3 DNA reads as TGTGCCTGGAGCCCGGGATACAATGAGCAGTTCTTC.

This clone was detected once. V and J are TRBV7-2 and TRBJ1-4, with a weak D call TRBD1 (6 bases). Looked up from germline, CDR1 is SGHTA and CDR2 is FQGNSA. The CDR3 spans 14 residues. V was shortened by 5 bases and J by 7 bases, with 14 bases between the two germline ends. The CDR3: CASSTLGAGEKLFF. DNA for the CDR3: TGTGCCAGCAGCACCCTGGGGGCCGGTGAAAAACTGTTTTTT.

The gene calls are TRBV9 and TRBJ2-6; weak D call: TRBD1 (6 bases). The CDR3 contains 18 residues. Trimming removed 4 bases from V and 0 bases from J, with 17 bases in between. CDR1 is SGDLS, CDR2 YYNGEE, per germline. CDR3 nucleotides: TGTGCCAGCAGCCCAGATGGGACAAATAGCTCTGGGGCCAACGTCCTGACTTTC. As protein: CASSPDGTNSSGANVLTF. Variable domain in full (rest from reference TRBV9 and TRBJ2-6): DSGVTQTPKHLITATGQRVTLRCSPRSGDLSVYWYQQSLDQGLQFLIQYYNGEERAKGNILERFSAQQFPDLHSELNLSSLELGDSALYFCASSPDGTNSSGANVLTFGAGSRLTVL.

This clone was counted many times. This same CDR3 is encoded by further DNA sequences in the sample. The chain carries TRBV4-1 and TRBJ1-5; 10 bases agree with TRBD1. The J segment lost 6 bases and the V segment lost 4 bases, leaving 3 bases of the junction unmatched. This CDR3 spans 14 amino acids. CDR1 MGHRA and CDR2 YSYEKL come from the germline V gene. The CDR3 region has the DNA TGCGCCAGCAGCCGGGACAGGGGTTCTCAGCCCCAGCATTTT. This encodes CASSRDRGSQPQHF.

The rearrangement uses TRBV18 and TRBJ2-7; 8 nucleotides agree with TRBD2. Germline values: CDR1 KGHSH, CDR2 LQKENI. The ends lost 3 bases at V and 0 bases at J; junction bases unmatched: 7. This CDR3 contains 16 residues. CDR3 sequence reads: CASSPPGTRSSYEQYF. The CDR3 nucleotides are TGTGCCAGCTCACCTCCCGGGACTAGGAGCTCCTACGAGCAGTACTTC.

The chain couples TRBV7-8 to TRBJ2-7, with 9 bases identical to TRBD2. This CDR3 spans 15 amino acids. CDR1 and CDR2 from the germline V gene are SGHVS and FQNEAQ. Trimming at V came to 10 bases and at J to 1 base, leaving 11 bases not matched to a gene. The DNA of the CDR3 is TGTGCCACCCCGGCGGGAGGGACGGTTTCCTACGAGCAGTACTTC. Protein sequence: CATPAGGTVSYEQYF.

The chain links TRBV18 to TRBJ1-3; D gene ambiguous. Germline V gene data show CDR1 as KGHSH and CDR2 as LQKENI. The CDR3 sequence is 15 residues long. V dropped 3 bases and J dropped 2 bases, with 11 bases sitting between them. The CDR3 region has the DNA TGTGCCAGCTCACCGAACCAGCGCGCTGGAAACACCATATATTTT. As protein: CASSPNQRAGNTIYF.

Points on this clone: The same CDR3 arises from other DNA sequences in this sample as well. The chain has TRBV27 and TRBJ2-1, with D maybe TRBD2 (6 bases). Germline values: CDR1 MNHEY, CDR2 SMNVEV (reference sequence). The CDR3 has 14 residues. Trimming left V 5 bases short and J 0 bases short, with 8 bases between. The DNA of the CDR3 is TGTGCCAGCAGTCGGGGGTCCTCCTACAATGAGCAGTTCTTC. This codes for CASSRGSSYNEQFF.

The V call is TRBV6-5, the J call TRBJ2-1, with 7 bases aligning to TRBD1. The trim removed 6 bases at V and 6 bases at J, leaving 5 bases unmatched. The CDR3 has 13 residues. Germline V lookup: CDR1 MNHEY, CDR2 SVGAGI. This CDR3 reads CASSGTAFNEQFF. In DNA, the CDR3 is TGTGCCAGCAGCGGGACAGCCTTCAATGAGCAGTTCTTC.

This chain uses TRBV5-1 with TRBJ1-1, with TRBD1 as a possible D gene (6 bases). The CDR3 consists of 14 residues. Germline lookup yields CDR1 SGHRS and CDR2 YFSETQ. The V end lost 2 bases, the J end lost 7 bases, and 15 bases lay between the germline ends. CDR3 nucleotide sequence: TGCGCCAGCAGCTTACAGGGTAAGGCGATTGAAGCTTTCTTT. This gives the protein CASSLQGKAIEAFF.

The chain joins TRBV28 to TRBJ1-3; D remains ambiguous. Trimming removed 7 bases from V and 0 bases from J, with 13 bases in between. The length of the CDR3 is 15 residues. The germline CDR1 and CDR2 sequences are MDHEN and SYDVKM. CDR3 DNA: TGTGCCAGCAATGGGCGTAAGAGCTCTGGAAACACCATATATTTT. Protein: CASNGRKSSGNTIYF.

This sequence joins TRBV28 and TRBJ1-6, with 9 bases aligning to TRBD1. There are 16 residues in the CDR3. Germline V gene sequence: CDR1 MDHEN, CDR2 SYDVKM. V was pared by 8 bases and J by 10 bases, with 15 bases of the junction left unmatched. The CDR3 region is CASGLLGTGQRSPLHF. As DNA, the CDR3 is TGTGCCAGCGGGCTGCTCGGGACAGGGCAACGATCACCCCTCCACTTT. The complete variable domain, with remaining parts taken from reference TRBV28 and TRBJ1-6, reads DVKVTQSSRYLVKRTGEKVFLECVQDMDHENMFWYRQDPGLGLRLIYFSYDVKMKEKGDIPEGYSVSREKKERFSLILESASTNQTSMYLCASGLLGTGQRSPLHFGNGTRLTVT.

J is TRBJ1-1 and V is TRBV10-3; unclear D gene. Trimming pared 0 bases from V and 1 base from J, leaving 15 bases between. The germline V gene encodes CDR1 ENHRY and CDR2 SYGVKD. The CDR3 sequence is 17 residues long. The chain's CDR3 is CAISESEAKVANTEAFF. In DNA, the CDR3 is TGTGCCATCAGTGAGTCGGAAGCAAAGGTAGCGAACACTGAAGCTTTCTTT.

CDR3 in amino acids: CASSQETAGAFYGYTF. The CDR3 DNA reads TGCGCCAGCAGCCAAGAAACGGCAGGGGCGTTCTATGGCTACACCTTC. V gene TRBV4-3 combines with J gene TRBJ1-2, with D perhaps matching TRBD1 (6 bases). The V gene's germline CDR1 is LGHNA and CDR2 YSLEER. The germline V and J ends were trimmed by 0 bases and 4 bases, with 15 bases remaining between them. The CDR3 extends over 16 amino acids.

This clone was counted a single time. The chain combines TRBV7-3 with TRBJ2-1; 7 nucleotides line up with TRBD2. Germline assignment: CDR1 SGHTA and CDR2 FQGTGA. The CDR3 sequence is 17 residues long. Trimming cost V 6 bases and J 3 bases; bases outside gene matches: 14. The CDR3 DNA is TGTGCCAGCAGTTCACCCATGCGGGGGTCCGGCTACAATGAGCAGTTCTTC. Protein product: CASSSPMRGSGYNEQFF.

V is TRBV30 and J is TRBJ2-3; D not certain. This CDR3 spans 12 amino acids. V was pared by 0 bases and J by 5 bases, with 6 bases between. Looked up from germline, CDR1 is GTSNPN and CDR2 is SVGIG (reference sequence). Here the CDR3 DNA reads TGTGCCTGGAGTGTACAAAAAGATACGCAGTATTTT. Protein: CAWSVQKDTQYF.

The chain uses TRBV18 and TRBJ2-2, with TRBD2 matching 11 bases. This CDR3 has 17 residues. Unmatched junction bases numbered 6, after V lost 3 bases and J lost 3 bases. CDR1 and CDR2 (germline): KGHSH, LQKENI. CDR3 in amino acids: CASSPYTSGGYTGELFF. The CDR3 nucleotides read TGTGCCAGCTCACCTTACACTAGCGGGGGATACACCGGGGAGCTGTTTTTT.

V usage is TRBV5-1 and J usage is TRBJ2-7, with TRBD1 matching 9 bases. Losses at the gene ends were 4 bases for V and 2 bases for J; bases not matched to a gene: 10. CDR3 size: 16 residues. CDR1 and CDR2 from the germline V gene are SGHRS and YFSETQ. CDR3 sequence (DNA): TGCGCCAGCAGCAAAGGGGATGGGACAGGGACCTACGAGCAGTACTTC. Encoded protein: CASSKGDGTGTYEQYF.

The chain carries TRBV2 and TRBJ2-1, with unresolved D. There are 12 residues in the CDR3. CDR1 SNHLY and CDR2 FYNNEI come from the germline V gene. V was clipped by 5 bases and J by 12 bases, with 14 bases between them. DNA for the CDR3: TGTGCCAGCAGTCCCCTCGACTTAGGGCAGTTCTTC. It specifies CASSPLDLGQFF.

This chain connects TRBV18 to TRBJ2-7, with 7 bases lining up with TRBD1. V dropped 5 bases and J dropped 3; count of bases not matched to a gene: 1. Germline V gives CDR1 KGHSH, CDR2 LQKENI. This CDR3 contains 12 residues. The CDR3 bases are TGTGCCAGCTCAGACAGGGTCTACGAGCAGTACTTC. This encodes CASSDRVYEQYF.

V and J are TRBV27 and TRBJ1-5, with D maybe TRBD1 (6 bases). The germline V gene encodes CDR1 MNHEY and CDR2 SMNVEV (reference sequence). Trimming took off 3 bases at V and 5 bases at J, with 8 bases between the two ends. The CDR3 length is 13 residues. CDR3 sequence: CASSLDRYQPQHF. CDR3 bases: TGTGCCAGCAGTTTGGACAGATATCAGCCCCAGCATTTT.